This T cell receptor beta chain was sequenced in a study of T cells in Graves' hyperthyroidism and ophthalmopathy. CDR3 length: 18 residues. Germline loops: CDR1 SNHLY, CDR2 FYNNEI. Unmatched junction bases numbered 21, after V lost 6 bases and J lost 8 bases. What was amplified from RNA transcripts were TCR beta CDR3 regions. TCR CDR3 underwent first-round RT-PCR with the HTBI primer set. Via MiXCR, TCRdb re-called the multiplex PCR reads, giving one row per CDR3 protein. The data hold approximately 430,000 distinct CDR3 sequences, with around 15% observed a single time. This clonotype was counted many times.

Material: blood. This sequence joins TRBV2 and TRBJ2-1; TRBD2 agrees at 8 bases. The sequence came from a man in his late teens or twenties with Graves' ophthalmopathy. CDR3 DNA: TGTGCCAGCAGAGAGGAATTAGGGTCTAGCGGGCCGAGGGATGAGCAGTTCTTC. Translating it yields CASREELGSSGPRDEQFF.